This T cell receptor (beta chain) was recorded in a study of identical twins. General study findings and limits: Some out-of-frame alpha sequences were shared by twins, and these showed excess low generation probability.

With template switching, a universal primer site was added, and the cDNA carried unique molecular identifiers. In TCRdb, the 5' RACE reads were re-called with MiXCR into one record per CDR3 protein. The repertoire holds 550,000 to 800,000 distinct CDR3 sequences, with under 8.5% as singletons. This clonotype was seen many times. Its antigen is unknown. These data were also filed under a second study, of yellow fever vaccine responses in identical twins.

The receptor was isolated from a woman younger than 30 in good health. The sample comprised PBMCs.

CDR3 loop: CASSRSDRTLSYEQYV. The CDR3 bases are TGTGCCAGCAGCCGCTCGGACAGGACGCTCTCCTACGAGCAGTACGTC. This chain links TRBV6-2 or TRBV6-3 with TRBJ2-7; 7 bases agree with TRBD1. CDR3 length: 16 residues. The V gene's germline CDR1 is MNHEY and CDR2 SVGEGT. Trimming took 6 bases from V and 0 from J; bases not matched to a gene: 11.